This TCR beta chain was sequenced in a study of blood T cell repertoires in COVID-19. This study enrolled people aged 18 to 89 from 24 US geographic areas. Participants were placed into cohorts based on the clinical history they reported. In the original analysis: By means of reference gene primer amplification, nucleated cell counts were estimated. Produced via immunoSEQ multiplex PCR; TCRdb's table is partial and in-frame only. The D gene and trimming were derived from the DNA, and the V and J assignments and clone size from that table. The sample holds some 460,000 clones, nearly 90% seen once. Germline assignment: CDR1 MGHDK and CDR2 SYGVNS. V was shortened by 3 bases and J by 8 bases, with 14 bases between the two germline ends. The CDR3 has 15 amino acids.

This sequence was found in a woman between 18 and 29 years old with acute COVID-19. The chain carries TRBV25-1 and TRBJ1-6; D possibly corresponds to TRBD1 (6 bases). Sequenced sample: PBMCs or T cells enriched from blood (not recorded which). This CDR3 is CASSDYRTGYSPLHF. The CDR3 region has the DNA TGTGCCAGCAGTGATTACAGAACAGGGTATTCACCCCTCCACTTT.